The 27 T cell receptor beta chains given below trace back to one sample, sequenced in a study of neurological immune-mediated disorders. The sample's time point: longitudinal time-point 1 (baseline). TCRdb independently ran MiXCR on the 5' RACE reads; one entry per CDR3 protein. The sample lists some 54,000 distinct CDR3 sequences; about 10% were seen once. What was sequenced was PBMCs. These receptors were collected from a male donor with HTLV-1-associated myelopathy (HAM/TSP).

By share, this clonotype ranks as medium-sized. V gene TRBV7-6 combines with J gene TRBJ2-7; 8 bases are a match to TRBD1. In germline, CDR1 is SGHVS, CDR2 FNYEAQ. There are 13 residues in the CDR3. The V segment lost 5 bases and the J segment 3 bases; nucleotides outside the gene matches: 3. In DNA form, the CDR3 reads TGTGCCAGCAGCCCAACAGGGGGCTACGAGCAGTACTTC. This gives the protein CASSPTGGYEQYF.

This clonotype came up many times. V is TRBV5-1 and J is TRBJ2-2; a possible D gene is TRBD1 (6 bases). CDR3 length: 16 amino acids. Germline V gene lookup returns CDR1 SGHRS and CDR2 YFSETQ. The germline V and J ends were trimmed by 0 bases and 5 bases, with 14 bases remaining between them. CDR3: CASSLEATGVTGELFF. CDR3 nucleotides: TGCGCCAGCAGCTTGGAAGCGACAGGCGTTACCGGGGAGCTGTTTTTT.

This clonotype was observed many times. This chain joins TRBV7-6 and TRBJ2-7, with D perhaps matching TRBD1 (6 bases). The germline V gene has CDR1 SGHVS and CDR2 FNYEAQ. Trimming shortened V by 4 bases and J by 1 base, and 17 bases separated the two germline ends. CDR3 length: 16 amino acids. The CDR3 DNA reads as TGTGCCAGCAGCTCCCATCCTACAGGGTCTTCCTACGAGCAGTACTTC. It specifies CASSSHPTGSSYEQYF.

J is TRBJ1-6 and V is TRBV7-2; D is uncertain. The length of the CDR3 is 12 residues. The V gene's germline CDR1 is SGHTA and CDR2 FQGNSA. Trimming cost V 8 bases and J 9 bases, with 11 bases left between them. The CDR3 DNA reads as TGTGCCAGCCGGGGAAGAGGTTCACCCCTCCACTTT. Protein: CASRGRGSPLHF.

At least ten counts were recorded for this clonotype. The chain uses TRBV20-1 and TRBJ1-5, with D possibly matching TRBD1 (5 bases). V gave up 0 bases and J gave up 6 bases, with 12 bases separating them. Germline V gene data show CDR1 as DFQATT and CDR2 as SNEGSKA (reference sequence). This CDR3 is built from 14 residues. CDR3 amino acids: CSAREAGLVQPQHF. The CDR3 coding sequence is TGCAGTGCTAGAGAAGCAGGGCTGGTTCAGCCCCAGCATTTT.

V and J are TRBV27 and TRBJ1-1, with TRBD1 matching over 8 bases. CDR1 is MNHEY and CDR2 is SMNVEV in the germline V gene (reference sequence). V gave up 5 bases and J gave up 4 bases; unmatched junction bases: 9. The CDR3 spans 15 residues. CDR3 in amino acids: CASSQGAGVITEAFF. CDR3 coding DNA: TGTGCCAGCAGTCAGGGGGCAGGGGTGATCACTGAAGCTTTCTTT.

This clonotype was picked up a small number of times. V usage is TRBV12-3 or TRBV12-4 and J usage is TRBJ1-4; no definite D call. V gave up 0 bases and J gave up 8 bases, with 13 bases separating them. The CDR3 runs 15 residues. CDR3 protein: CASSLARAGGEKLFF. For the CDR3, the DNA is TGTGCCAGCAGTTTAGCGCGAGCAGGCGGGGAAAAACTGTTTTTT.

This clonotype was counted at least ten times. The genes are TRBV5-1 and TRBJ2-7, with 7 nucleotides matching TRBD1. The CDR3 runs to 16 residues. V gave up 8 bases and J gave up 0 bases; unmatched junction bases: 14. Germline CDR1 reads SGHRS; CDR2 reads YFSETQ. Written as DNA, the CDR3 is TGCGCCAGTATCCAAAAAGTACAGGGGAGCTCCTACGAGCAGTACTTC. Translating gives CASIQKVQGSSYEQYF.

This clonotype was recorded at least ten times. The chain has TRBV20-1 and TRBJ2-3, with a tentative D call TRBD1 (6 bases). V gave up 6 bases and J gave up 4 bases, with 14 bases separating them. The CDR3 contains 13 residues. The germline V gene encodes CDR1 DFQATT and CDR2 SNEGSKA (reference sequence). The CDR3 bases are TGCAGTGCCCCGGACAGTGGGCCAGATACGCAGTATTTT. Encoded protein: CSAPDSGPDTQYF.

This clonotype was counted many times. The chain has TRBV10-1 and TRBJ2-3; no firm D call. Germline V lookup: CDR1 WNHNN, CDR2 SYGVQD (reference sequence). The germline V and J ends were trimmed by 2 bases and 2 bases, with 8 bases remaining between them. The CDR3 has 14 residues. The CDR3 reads CASSEAGYTDTQYF. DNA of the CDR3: TGCGCCAGCAGTGAGGCCGGGTACACAGATACGCAGTATTTT.

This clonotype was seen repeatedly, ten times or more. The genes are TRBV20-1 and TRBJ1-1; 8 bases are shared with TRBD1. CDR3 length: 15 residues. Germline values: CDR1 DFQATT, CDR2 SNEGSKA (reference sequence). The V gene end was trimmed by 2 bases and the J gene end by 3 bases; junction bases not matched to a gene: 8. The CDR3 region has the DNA TGCAGTGCTAGACGCGGACAGGGCGGGGACACTGAAGCTTTCTTT. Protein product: CSARRGQGGDTEAFF.

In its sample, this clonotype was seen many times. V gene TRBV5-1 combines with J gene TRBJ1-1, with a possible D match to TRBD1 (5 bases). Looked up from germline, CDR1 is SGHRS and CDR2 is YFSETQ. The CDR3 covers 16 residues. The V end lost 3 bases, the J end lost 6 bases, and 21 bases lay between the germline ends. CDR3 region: CASSSDPGRGTAEAFF. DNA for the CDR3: TGCGCCAGCAGCTCGGATCCGGGACGGGGAACGGCTGAAGCTTTCTTT.

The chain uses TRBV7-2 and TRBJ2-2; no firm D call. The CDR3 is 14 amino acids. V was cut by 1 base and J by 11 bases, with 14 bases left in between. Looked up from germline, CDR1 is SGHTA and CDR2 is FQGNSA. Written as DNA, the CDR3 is TGTGCCAGCAGCTTAGTGGGTCCCTCCCTCGAGCTGTTTTTT. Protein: CASSLVGPSLELFF.

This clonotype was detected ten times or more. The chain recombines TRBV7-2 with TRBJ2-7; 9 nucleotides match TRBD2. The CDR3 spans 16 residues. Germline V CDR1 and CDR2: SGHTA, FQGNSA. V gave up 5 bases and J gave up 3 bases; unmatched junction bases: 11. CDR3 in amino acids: CASSRAAGGRDYEQYF. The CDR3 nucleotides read TGTGCCAGCAGCCGGGCGGCGGGGGGGCGAGACTACGAGCAGTACTTC.

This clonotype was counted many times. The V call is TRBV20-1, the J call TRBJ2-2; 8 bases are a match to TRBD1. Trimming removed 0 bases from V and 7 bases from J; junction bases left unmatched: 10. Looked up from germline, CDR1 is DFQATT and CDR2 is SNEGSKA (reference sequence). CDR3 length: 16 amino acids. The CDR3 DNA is TGCAGTGCTAGAGATCATGCAGGGGGCCCCAGCGGGGAGCTGTTTTTT. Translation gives CSARDHAGGPSGELFF.

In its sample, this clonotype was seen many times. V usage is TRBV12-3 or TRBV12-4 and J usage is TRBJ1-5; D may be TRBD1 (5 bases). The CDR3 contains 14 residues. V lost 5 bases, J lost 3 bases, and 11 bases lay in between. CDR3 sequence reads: CASSPGGDNQPQHF. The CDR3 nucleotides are TGTGCCAGCAGTCCGGGGGGGGACAATCAGCCCCAGCATTTT.

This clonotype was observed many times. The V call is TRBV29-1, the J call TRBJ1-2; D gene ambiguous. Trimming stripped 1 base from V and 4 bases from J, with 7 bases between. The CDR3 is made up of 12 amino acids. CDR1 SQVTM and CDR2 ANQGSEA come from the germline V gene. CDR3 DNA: TGCAGCGTTGAAGTCGGTGCCTATGGCTACACCTTC. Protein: CSVEVGAYGYTF.

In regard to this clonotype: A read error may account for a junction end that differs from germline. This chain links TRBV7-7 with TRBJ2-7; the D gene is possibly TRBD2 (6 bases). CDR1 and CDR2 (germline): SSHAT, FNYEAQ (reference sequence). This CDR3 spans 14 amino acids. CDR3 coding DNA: TGTGCTAGCAGCCCCCGGGACTGGGTACACGAGCAGTACTTC. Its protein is CASSPRDWVHEQYF.

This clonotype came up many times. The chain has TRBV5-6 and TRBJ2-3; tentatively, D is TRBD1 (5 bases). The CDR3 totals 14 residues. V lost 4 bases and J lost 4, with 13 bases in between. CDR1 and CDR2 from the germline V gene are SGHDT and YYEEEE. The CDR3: CASSLGAHSDTQYF. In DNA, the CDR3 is TGTGCCAGCAGCCTTGGGGCTCATTCAGATACGCAGTATTTT. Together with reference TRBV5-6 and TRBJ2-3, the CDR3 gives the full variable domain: DAGVTQSPTHLIKTRGQQVTLRCSPKSGHDTVSWYQQALGQGPQFIFQYYEEEERQRGNFPDRFSGHQFPNYSSELNVNALLLGDSALYLCASSLGAHSDTQYFGPGTRLTVL.

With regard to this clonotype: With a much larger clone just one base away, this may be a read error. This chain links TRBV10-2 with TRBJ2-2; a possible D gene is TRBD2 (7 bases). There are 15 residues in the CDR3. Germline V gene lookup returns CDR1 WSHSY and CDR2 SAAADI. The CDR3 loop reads CASSESGGNTGQLFF. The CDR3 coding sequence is TGCGCCAGCAGTGAATCGGGGGGCAACACCGGGCAGCTGTTTTTT.

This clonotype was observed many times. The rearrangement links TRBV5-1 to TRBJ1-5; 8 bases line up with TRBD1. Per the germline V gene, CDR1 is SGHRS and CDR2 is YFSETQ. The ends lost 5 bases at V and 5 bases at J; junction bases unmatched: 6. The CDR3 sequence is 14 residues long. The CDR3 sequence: CASSPGGKDQPQHF. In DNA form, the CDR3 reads TGCGCCAGCAGTCCAGGGGGCAAAGATCAGCCCCAGCATTTT.

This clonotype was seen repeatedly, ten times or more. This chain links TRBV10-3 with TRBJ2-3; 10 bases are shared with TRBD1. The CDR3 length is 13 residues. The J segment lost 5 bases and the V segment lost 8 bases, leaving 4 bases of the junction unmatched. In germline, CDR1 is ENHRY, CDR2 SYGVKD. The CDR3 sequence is CAIRRDRGDTQYF. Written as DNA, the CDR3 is TGTGCCATCCGCCGGGACAGGGGAGATACGCAGTATTTT.

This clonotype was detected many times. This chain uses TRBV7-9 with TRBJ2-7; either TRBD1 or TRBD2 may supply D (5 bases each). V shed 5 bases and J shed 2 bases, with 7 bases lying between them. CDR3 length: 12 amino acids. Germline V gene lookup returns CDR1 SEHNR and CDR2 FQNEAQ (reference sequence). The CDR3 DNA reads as TGTGCCAGCAGCGGGACCACCTACGAGCAGTACTTC. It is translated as CASSGTTYEQYF.

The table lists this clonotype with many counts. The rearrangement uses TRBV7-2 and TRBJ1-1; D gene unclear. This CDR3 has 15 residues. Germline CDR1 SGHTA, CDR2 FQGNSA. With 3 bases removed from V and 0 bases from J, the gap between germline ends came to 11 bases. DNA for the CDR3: TGTGCCAGCAGCTTCCGGAACAACATGAACACTGAAGCTTTCTTT. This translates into CASSFRNNMNTEAFF.

The CDR3 sequence is CASTPPGLQGDTQYF. Here the CDR3 DNA reads TGTGCCAGTACACCCCCGGGACTCCAGGGAGATACGCAGTATTTT. The gene calls are TRBV19 and TRBJ2-3; D is possibly TRBD2 (6 bases). This CDR3 has 15 residues. The germline CDR1 and CDR2 sequences are LNHDA and SQIVND (reference sequence). The V end lost 7 bases, the J end lost 5 bases, and 19 bases lay between the germline ends.

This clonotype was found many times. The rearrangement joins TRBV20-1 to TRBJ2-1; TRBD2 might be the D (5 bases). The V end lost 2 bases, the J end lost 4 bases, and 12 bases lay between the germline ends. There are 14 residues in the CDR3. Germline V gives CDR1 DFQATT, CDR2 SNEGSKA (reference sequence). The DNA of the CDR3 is TGCAGTGCTAGACCAAGGACTGGATACAATGAGCAGTTCTTC. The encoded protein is CSARPRTGYNEQFF.

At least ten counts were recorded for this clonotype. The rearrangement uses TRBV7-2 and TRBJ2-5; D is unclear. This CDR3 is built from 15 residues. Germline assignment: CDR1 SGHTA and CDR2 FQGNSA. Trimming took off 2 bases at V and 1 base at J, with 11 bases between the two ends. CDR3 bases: TGTGCCAGCAGCTTACATGGCGCGCCCCAAGAGACCCAGTACTTC. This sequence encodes CASSLHGAPQETQYF.